This TCR beta chain was documented in a study of T cells in tumors after PD-1 blockade. Study-level information: Either cemiplimab 350 mg every 2 weeks or pembrolizumab 200 mg every 3 weeks was given. During anti-PD-1 treatment, some patients continued daily vismodegib 150 mg. Peripheral blood samples averaged around 40,000 unique clonotypes and 113,528 templates.

A note on this clone: No antigen is known for it.

The repertoire was sequenced with immunoSEQ multiplex PCR; TCRdb's copy has only in-frame clones and lacks some. Seen here are around 35,000 clones, about three quarters observed once, and the top ten hold approximately 40%. The CDR3 sequence is 16 residues long. The V end was cut by 3 bases, the J end by 0 bases, with 11 bases between. Germline CDR1 reads SGHTA; CDR2 reads FQGTGA. Study-wide findings and caveats: Roughly 42% of tumor TCR clonotypes were also found in blood.

This receptor was taken from a human donor with basal cell carcinoma. Material: PBMCs, obtained after anti-PD-1 treatment. The gene calls are TRBV7-3 and TRBJ2-2; no firm D call. CDR3 protein: CASSFGWSPNTGELFF. The CDR3 nucleotides are TGTGCCAGCAGCTTCGGCTGGAGCCCGAACACCGGGGAGCTGTTTTTT.